These 4 T cell receptor beta chains originate from one sample sequenced in a study of blood T cell repertoires in COVID-19. The method was immunoSEQ multiplex PCR; TCRdb's version includes in-frame clones alone and lacks a portion of them. The top ten clones hold more than 4.5% of a sample with some 200,000 clones, under 90% of them seen once. The sample was peripheral blood. The origin of the receptors is a woman between 55 and 75 years old who had recovered from COVID-19.

The chain employs TRBV6-1 and TRBJ2-3; D may be TRBD1 (6 bases). The CDR3 is made up of 15 amino acids. Germline CDR1 and CDR2: MNHNS and SASEGT. Trimming removed 3 bases at V and 8 bases at J, with 18 bases between. This CDR3 is CASSDESTGIFTQYF. The CDR3 DNA is TGTGCCAGCAGTGATGAATCCACAGGGATTTTTACGCAGTATTTT.

The chain is built from TRBV19 and TRBJ2-7; D is unresolved. The V gene's germline CDR1 is LNHDA and CDR2 SQIVND (reference sequence). The V gene lost 5 bases and the J gene lost 0 bases, with 8 bases spanning the gap. The CDR3 sequence is 13 residues long. The CDR3, as DNA: TGTGCCAGTAGTGCGGCTAGCTCCTACGAGCAGTACTTC. This sequence encodes CASSAASSYEQYF.

The chain has TRBV7-6 and TRBJ1-2; no firm D call. V lost 2 bases, J lost 5 bases, and 15 bases lay in between. The germline V gene encodes CDR1 SGHVS and CDR2 FNYEAQ. The CDR3 length is 15 residues. DNA for the CDR3: TGTGCCAGCAGCTTAAGAGGCGGTAGCGCTTATGGCTACACCTTC. The encoded protein is CASSLRGGSAYGYTF.

This chain links TRBV5-1 with TRBJ2-7; D may be TRBD1 (5 bases). CDR1 and CDR2 from the germline V gene are SGHRS and YFSETQ. Trimming took 3 bases from V and 6 from J, leaving 13 bases between them. The CDR3 runs to 13 residues. The CDR3 protein is CASSWAQGSEQYF. The CDR3 nucleotides read TGCGCCAGCAGCTGGGCTCAGGGAAGCGAGCAGTACTTC.